A single sample gave rise to the 10 T cell receptor beta chains below, sequenced in a study of T cell responses to AZD1222 COVID-19 vaccine. Some clones are missing from TCRdb's copy, which holds only in-frame ones; the method was immunoSEQ multiplex PCR. The sample carries about 120,000 clones, 70% to 90% recorded once. This specimen was peripheral blood, taken on day 0 of AZD1222 vaccination. These receptors all come from an adult in good health.

The gene calls are TRBV12-3 or TRBV12-4 and TRBJ1-5; D unresolved. V was cut by 4 bases and J by 16 bases, with 11 bases left in between. CDR3 length: 10 residues. The CDR3 region is CASSSPPSHF. The CDR3 DNA sequence: TGTGCCAGCAGTTCCCCCCCTAGCCATTTT.

The chain links TRBV6-2 or TRBV6-3 to TRBJ2-1, with TRBD2 matching over 14 bases. Germline values: CDR1 MNHEY, CDR2 SVGEGT. Trimming cost V 4 bases and J 2 bases; bases outside gene matches: 7. The CDR3 loop spans 18 amino acids. This CDR3 is CASSSLTSGRGAYNEQFF. In nucleotides, the CDR3 is TGTGCCAGCAGTTCGCTGACTAGCGGGAGGGGGGCCTACAATGAGCAGTTCTTC.

The chain couples TRBV29-1 to TRBJ2-1, with D uncertain. CDR1 SQVTM and CDR2 ANQGSEA come from the germline V gene. Trimming removed 4 bases at V and 4 bases at J, with 5 bases between. The CDR3 covers 11 residues. The CDR3 protein is CSVASYNEQFF. The CDR3 DNA reads as TGCAGCGTTGCGAGTTACAATGAGCAGTTCTTC.

Only one count was recorded for this clone. This chain connects TRBV28 to TRBJ2-7; D ambiguous. The germline CDR1 and CDR2 sequences are MDHEN and SYDVKM. This CDR3 comprises 13 residues. Trimming took 5 bases from V and 1 from J, leaving 9 bases between them. The CDR3 here is CASSQNPSYEQYF. The CDR3 DNA sequence: TGTGCCAGCAGTCAAAACCCTTCCTACGAGCAGTACTTC.

The gene calls are TRBV6-5 and TRBJ1-2; D uncertain. The CDR3 sequence is 14 residues long. Trimming left V 6 bases short and J 8 bases short, with 19 bases between. Per germline, CDR1 MNHEY and CDR2 SVGAGI. The CDR3 DNA follows: TGTGCCAGCAGGAGTCAGGTGATTGGATACGGCTACACCTTC. It specifies CASRSQVIGYGYTF.

The J gene is TRBJ2-3, the V gene TRBV14; 11 positions agree with TRBD2. CDR1 is SGHDN and CDR2 is FVKESK in the germline V gene. The CDR3 runs to 16 residues. The J segment lost 1 base and the V segment lost 5 bases, leaving 5 bases of the junction unmatched. CDR3 sequence (DNA): TGTGCCAGCAGCTATTTGACTAGCGGGGGCACAGATACGCAGTATTTT. Its protein product is CASSYLTSGGTDTQYF. Full variable domain (missing parts from reference TRBV14 and TRBJ2-3): EAGVTQFPSHSVIEKGQTVTLRCDPISGHDNLYWYRRVMGKEIKFLLHFVKESKQDESGMPNNRFLAERTGGTYSTLKVQPAELEDSGVYFCASSYLTSGGTDTQYFGPGTRLTVL.

The chain carries TRBV15 and TRBJ2-7, with TRBD1 identical over 12 bases. Germline values: CDR1 LNHNV, CDR2 YYDKDF (reference sequence). The junction had 11 bases not matched to a gene; V was cut back by 1 base and J by 7 bases. The CDR3 sequence is 17 residues long. The CDR3 DNA reads as TGTGCCACCAGCAGAGCCGGGGGGACAGGGGGCTCTCGGGAGCAGTACTTC. Its translation: CATSRAGGTGGSREQYF.

V is TRBV5-1 and J is TRBJ1-6, with D uncertain. The V gene's germline CDR1 is SGHRS and CDR2 YFSETQ. V was clipped by 0 bases and J by 0 bases, with 4 bases between them. This CDR3 spans 15 amino acids. CDR3 amino acids: CASSLASSYNSPLHF. The CDR3 bases are TGCGCCAGCAGCTTGGCCTCCTCCTATAATTCACCCCTCCACTTT.

The chain is built from TRBV2 and TRBJ1-6, with D possibly matching TRBD1 (5 bases). The V end lost 4 bases, the J end lost 5 bases, and 12 bases lay between the germline ends. From germline, CDR1 is SNHLY and CDR2 FYNNEI. This CDR3 contains 15 residues. The CDR3 sequence is CASSVQGTNNSPLHF. CDR3 DNA sequence: TGTGCCAGCAGTGTCCAGGGAACGAATAATTCACCCCTCCACTTT.

The chain recombines TRBV7-9 with TRBJ2-1, with 10 bases fitting TRBD2. The CDR3 runs to 15 residues. V trimming: 4 bases; J trimming: 5 bases; junction bases outside the gene matches: 5. CDR1 and CDR2 (germline): SEHNR, FQNEAQ (reference sequence). CDR3 region: CASSYRTSGNNEQFF. As DNA, the CDR3 is TGTGCCAGCAGCTATAGGACTAGCGGAAACAATGAGCAGTTCTTC. Supplemented by reference TRBV7-9 and TRBJ2-1, the full variable domain reads DTGVSQNPRHKITKRGQNVTFRCDPISEHNRLYWYRQTLGQGPEFLTYFQNEAQLEKSRLLSDRFSAERPKGSFSTLEIQRTEQGDSAMYLCASSYRTSGNNEQFFGPGTRLTVL.